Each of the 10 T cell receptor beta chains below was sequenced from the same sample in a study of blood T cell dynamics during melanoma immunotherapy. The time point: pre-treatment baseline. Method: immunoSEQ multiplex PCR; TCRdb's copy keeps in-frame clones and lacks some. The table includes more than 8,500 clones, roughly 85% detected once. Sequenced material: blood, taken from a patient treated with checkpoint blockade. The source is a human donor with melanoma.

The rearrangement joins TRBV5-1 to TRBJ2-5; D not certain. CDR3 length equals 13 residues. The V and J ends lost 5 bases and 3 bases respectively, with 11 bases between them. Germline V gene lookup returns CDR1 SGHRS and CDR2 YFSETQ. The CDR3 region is CASSSQVEETQYF. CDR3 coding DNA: TGCGCCAGCAGTTCCCAGGTGGAAGAGACCCAGTACTTC.

CDR3 bases: TGTGCCACAAAGGGACAGCCAGTGGAGACCCAGTACTTC. Translated: CATKGQPVETQYF. The chain recombines TRBV19 with TRBJ2-5; TRBD1 matches at 7 bases. The junction had 10 bases not matched to a gene; V was cut back by 10 bases and J by 5 bases. The CDR3 contains 13 residues. Germline V gene sequence: CDR1 LNHDA, CDR2 SQIVND (reference sequence). Full variable domain (remainder filled in from reference TRBV19 and TRBJ2-5): DGGITQSPKYLFRKEGQNVTLSCEQNLNHDAMYWYRQDPGQGLRLIYYSQIVNDFQKGDIAEGYSVSREKKESFPLTVTSAQKNPTAFYLCATKGQPVETQYFGPGTRLLVL.

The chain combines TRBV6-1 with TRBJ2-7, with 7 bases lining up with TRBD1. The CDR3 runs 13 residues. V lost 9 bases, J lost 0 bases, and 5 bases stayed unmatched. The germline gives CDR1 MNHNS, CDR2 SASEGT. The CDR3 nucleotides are TGTGCCAGTAGCGCAGGGGGCTCCTACGAGCAGTACTTC. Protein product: CASSAGGSYEQYF.

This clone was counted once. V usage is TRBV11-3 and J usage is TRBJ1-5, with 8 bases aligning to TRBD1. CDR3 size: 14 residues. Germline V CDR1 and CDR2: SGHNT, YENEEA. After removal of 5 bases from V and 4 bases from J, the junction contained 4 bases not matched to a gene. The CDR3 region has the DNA TGTGCCAGCAGCCCCGGACAGGGTAATCAGCCCCAGCATTTT. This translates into CASSPGQGNQPQHF.

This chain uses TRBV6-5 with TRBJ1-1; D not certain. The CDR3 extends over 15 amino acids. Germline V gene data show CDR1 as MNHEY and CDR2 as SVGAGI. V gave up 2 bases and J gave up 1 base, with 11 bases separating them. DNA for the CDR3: TGTGCCAGCAGTTACCTTGGACGGAGGAACACTGAAGCTTTCTTT. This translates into CASSYLGRRNTEAFF.

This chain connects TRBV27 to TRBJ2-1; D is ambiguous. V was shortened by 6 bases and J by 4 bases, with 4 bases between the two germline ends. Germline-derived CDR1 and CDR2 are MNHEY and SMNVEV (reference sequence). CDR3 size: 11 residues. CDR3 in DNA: TGTGCCAGCAGAACTTACAATGAGCAGTTCTTC. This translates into CASRTYNEQFF.

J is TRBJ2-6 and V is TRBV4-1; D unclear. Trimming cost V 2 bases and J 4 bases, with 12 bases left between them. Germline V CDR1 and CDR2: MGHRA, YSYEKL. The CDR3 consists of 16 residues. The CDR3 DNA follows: TGCGCCAGCAGCCAACCAACGGGTACGGGGGCCAACGTCCTGACTTTC. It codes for CASSQPTGTGANVLTF.

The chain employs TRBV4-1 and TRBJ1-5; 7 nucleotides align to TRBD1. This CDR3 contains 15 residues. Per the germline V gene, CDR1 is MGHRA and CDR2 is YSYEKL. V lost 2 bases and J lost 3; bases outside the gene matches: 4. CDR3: CASSQPGQPNQPQHF. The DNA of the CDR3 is TGCGCCAGCAGCCAACCGGGACAGCCCAATCAGCCCCAGCATTTT.

CDR3 loop: CASSLHAGTENSPLHF. In DNA form, the CDR3 reads TGTGCCAGCAGCTTACATGCCGGGACAGAGAATTCACCCCTCCACTTT. J is TRBJ1-6 and V is TRBV7-9; 7 nucleotides match TRBD1. CDR1 is SEHNR and CDR2 is FQNEAQ in the germline V gene (reference sequence). Trimming cost V 2 bases and J 7 bases; bases outside gene matches: 8. This CDR3 has 16 amino acids.

The CDR3 nucleotides are TGTGCCAGCAGCTTTCAGGGGTACACCGGGGAGCTGTTTTTT. This encodes CASSFQGYTGELFF. V is TRBV11-3 and J is TRBJ2-2, with a tentative D call TRBD1 (6 bases). The CDR3 extends over 14 amino acids. Trimming shortened V by 3 bases and J by 3 bases, and 8 bases separated the two germline ends. CDR1 is SGHNT and CDR2 is YENEEA in the germline V gene.